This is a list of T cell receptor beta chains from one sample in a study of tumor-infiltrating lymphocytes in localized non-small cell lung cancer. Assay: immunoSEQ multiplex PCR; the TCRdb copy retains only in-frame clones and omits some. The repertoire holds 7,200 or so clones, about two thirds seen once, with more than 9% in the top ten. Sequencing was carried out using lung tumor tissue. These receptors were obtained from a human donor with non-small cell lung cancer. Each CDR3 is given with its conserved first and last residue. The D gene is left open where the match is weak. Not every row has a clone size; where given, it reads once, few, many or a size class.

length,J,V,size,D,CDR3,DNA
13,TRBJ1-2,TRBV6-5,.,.,CASSSSGGYGYTF,.
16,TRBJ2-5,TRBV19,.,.,CASSIGQGGLQETQYF,TGTGCCAGTAGTATAGGACAGGGAGGTTTGCAAGAGACCCAGTACTTC
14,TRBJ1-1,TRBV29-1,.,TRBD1,CSVAPGQENTEAFF,TGCAGCGTTGCCCCGGGACAGGAGAACACTGAAGCTTTCTTT
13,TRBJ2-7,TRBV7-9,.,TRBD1,CASSQGQSYEQYF,TGTGCCAGCAGCCAGGGACAGTCCTACGAGCAGTACTTC
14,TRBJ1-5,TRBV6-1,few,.,CASRATGGFQPQHF,TGTGCCAGCAGAGCCACCGGGGGCTTTCAGCCCCAGCATTTT
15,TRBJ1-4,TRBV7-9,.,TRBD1,CASSFAAGGEEKLFF,TGTGCCAGCAGCTTCGCCGCAGGGGGGGAAGAAAAACTGTTTTTT
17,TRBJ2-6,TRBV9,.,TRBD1,CASTEAGGRSGANVLTF,TGTGCCAGCACCGAGGCAGGGGGCCGGTCTGGGGCCAACGTCCTGACTTTC
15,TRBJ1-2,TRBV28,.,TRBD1,CASSLNTGGAYGYTF,TGTGCCAGCAGTTTAAATACAGGGGGCGCCTATGGCTACACCTTC
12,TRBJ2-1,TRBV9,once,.,CASSPQGVEQFF,TGTGCCAGCAGCCCCCAGGGAGTTGAGCAGTTCTTC
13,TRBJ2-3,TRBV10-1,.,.,CASRPSGADTQYF,TGCGCCAGCAGACCGTCGGGGGCAGATACGCAGTATTTT
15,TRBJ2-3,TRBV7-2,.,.,CASSFRAGRTDTQYF,TGTGCCAGCAGCTTCCGGGCAGGGCGCACAGATACGCAGTATTTT
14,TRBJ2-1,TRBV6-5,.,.,CASSKLAAYNEQFF,TGTGCCAGCAGTAAACTAGCAGCGTACAATGAGCAGTTCTTC
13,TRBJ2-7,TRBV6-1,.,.,CASPRDFSYEQYF,TGTGCCAGCCCAAGGGACTTCTCCTACGAGCAGTACTTC
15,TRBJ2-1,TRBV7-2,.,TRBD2,CASSSPGLATNEQFF,TGTGCCAGCAGCTCCCCGGGACTAGCGACCAATGAGCAGTTCTTC
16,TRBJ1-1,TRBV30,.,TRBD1,CAWLLLPGTGRTEAFF,TGTGCCTGGCTACTTCTCCCCGGGACAGGGAGGACTGAAGCTTTCTTT
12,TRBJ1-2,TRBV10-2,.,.,CASSRGDGGYTF,TGCGCCAGCAGTAGGGGGGACGGTGGCTACACCTTC
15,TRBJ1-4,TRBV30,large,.,CAWSVRGGNNEKLFF,TGTGCCTGGAGTGTACGCGGGGGGAATAATGAAAAACTGTTTTTT
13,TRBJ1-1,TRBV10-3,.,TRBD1,CAIRATGGTEAFF,TGTGCCATCAGGGCAACAGGGGGGACTGAAGCTTTCTTT
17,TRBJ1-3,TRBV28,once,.,CASSLGGTGLSGNTIYF,TGTGCCAGCAGTTTAGGGGGAACAGGCCTGTCTGGAAACACCATATATTTT
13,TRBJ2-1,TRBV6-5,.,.,CASSYELQGSQFF,TGTGCCAGCAGTTACGAACTACAAGGTTCGCAGTTCTTC
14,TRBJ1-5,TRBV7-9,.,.,CASSPTGGNQPQHF,TGTGCCAGCAGCCCGACCGGGGGCAATCAGCCCCAGCATTTT
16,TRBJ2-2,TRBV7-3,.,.,CASSLTSRRGTGELFF,TGTGCCAGCAGCTTAACTAGCCGCCGGGGGACCGGGGAGCTGTTTTTT
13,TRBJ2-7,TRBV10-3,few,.,CAISLRAEIEQYF,TGTGCCATCAGCCTCCGCGCTGAAATCGAGCAGTACTTC
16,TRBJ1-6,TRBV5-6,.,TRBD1,CASSLPGQGYNSPLHF,TGTGCCAGCAGCTTGCCGGGACAGGGTTATAATTCACCCCTCCACTTT
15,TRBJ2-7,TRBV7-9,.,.,CASSFIAGASDEQYF,TGTGCCAGCAGCTTCATCGCGGGTGCCTCGGACGAGCAGTACTTC
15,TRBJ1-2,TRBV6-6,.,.,CASSYIGGQNYGYTF,TGTGCCAGCAGTTATATCGGTGGACAGAACTATGGCTACACCTTC
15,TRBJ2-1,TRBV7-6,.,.,CASSQAATNPNEQFF,TGTGCCAGCAGCCAGGCAGCAACCAACCCCAATGAGCAGTTCTTC
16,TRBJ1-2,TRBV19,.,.,CASSPGRSGSVYGYTF,TGTGCCAGTAGTCCCGGACGTTCAGGGAGTGTCTATGGCTACACCTTC
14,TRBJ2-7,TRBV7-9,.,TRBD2,CASSYSGRADEQYF,TGTGCCAGCAGCTATAGCGGGAGGGCCGACGAGCAGTACTTC
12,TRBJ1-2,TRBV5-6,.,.,CASSSGKNGYTF,TGTGCCAGCAGCTCAGGGAAGAATGGCTACACCTTC
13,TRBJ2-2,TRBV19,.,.,CASSLARTGELFF,TGTGCCAGTAGCTTAGCCCGCACCGGGGAGCTGTTTTTT
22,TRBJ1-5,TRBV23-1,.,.,CASSQTPEVGGTHRYSNQPQHF,TGCGCCAGCAGTCAGACCCCAGAGGTAGGGGGAACACATCGTTATAGCAATCAGCCCCAGCATTTT
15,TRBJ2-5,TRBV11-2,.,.,CASSPRTGVGETQYF,TGTGCCAGCAGCCCCCGGACCGGAGTGGGAGAGACCCAGTACTTC
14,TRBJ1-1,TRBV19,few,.,CASSIWGLDTEAFF,TGTGCCAGTAGTATTTGGGGGCTGGATACTGAAGCTTTCTTT
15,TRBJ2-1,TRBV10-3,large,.,CAIRGADWTYNEQFF,TGTGCCATCAGAGGAGCGGATTGGACCTACAATGAGCAGTTCTTC
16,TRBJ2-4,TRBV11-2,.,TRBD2,CASSPGTTLAKNIQYF,TGTGCCAGCAGCCCCGGGACTACTTTAGCCAAAAACATTCAGTACTTC
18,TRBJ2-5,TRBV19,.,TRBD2,CASKRNPGLAAPRETQYF,TGTGCCAGTAAGAGGAACCCGGGACTAGCGGCCCCCAGAGAGACCCAGTACTTC